The 30 T cell receptor beta chains listed next were all sequenced from one sample in a study of OX40 agonist ivuxolimab in advanced cancers. Using immunoSEQ multiplex PCR, the repertoire was profiled, and TCRdb retains in-frame clones only, with some absent. The sample holds tens of thousands of clones; 75% to 90% are singletons and the top ten take approximately 0.54%. The source was CD4+ or CD8+ T cells sorted from blood, collected in a trial of the OX40 agonist ivuxolimab. The receptor set was obtained from an adult with an advanced solid tumor such as melanoma, head and neck, liver or kidney cancer.

The chain links TRBV6-5 to TRBJ1-1; D possibly corresponds to TRBD1 (5 bases). Per the germline V gene, CDR1 is MNHEY and CDR2 is SVGAGI. V lost 0 bases and J lost 3, with 11 bases in between. The CDR3 contains 15 residues. The CDR3: CASSYSGGSDTEAFF. CDR3 nucleotides: TGTGCCAGCAGTTACTCGGGGGGGAGCGACACTGAAGCTTTCTTT.

The rearrangement links TRBV7-2 to TRBJ2-3; D uncertain. The V end was cut by 5 bases, the J end by 0 bases, with 12 bases between. The V gene's germline CDR1 is SGHTA and CDR2 FQGNSA. The CDR3 is 15 amino acids. CDR3 protein: CASSLFSSSTDTQYF. The CDR3 nucleotides are TGTGCCAGCAGCCTTTTCTCATCTAGCACAGATACGCAGTATTTT. Variable domain in full (rest from reference TRBV7-2 and TRBJ2-3): GAGVSQSPSNKVTEKGKDVELRCDPISGHTALYWYRQSLGQGLEFLIYFQGNSAPDKSGLPSDRFSAERTGGSVSTLTIQRTQQEDSAVYLCASSLFSSSTDTQYFGPGTRLTVL.

The chain uses TRBV6-1 and TRBJ2-1; TRBD1 matches at 9 bases. V dropped 5 bases and J dropped 4; count of bases not matched to a gene: 6. The CDR3 loop spans 15 amino acids. Germline CDR1 and CDR2: MNHNS and SASEGT. The CDR3 DNA reads TGTGCCAGCAGTCCCGGGACAGGGTTTTACAATGAGCAGTTCTTC. It codes for CASSPGTGFYNEQFF.

The chain has TRBV7-9 and TRBJ1-1; D uncertain. Trimming left V 3 bases short and J 1 base short, with 6 bases between. Germline lookup yields CDR1 SEHNR and CDR2 FQNEAQ (reference sequence). The CDR3 is made up of 13 amino acids. The chain's CDR3 is CASSLLGNTEAFF. CDR3 DNA: TGTGCCAGCAGCTTGCTAGGGAACACTGAAGCTTTCTTT.

This clone appeared once. The chain carries TRBV7-8 and TRBJ2-1; D unresolved. The CDR3 consists of 11 residues. The germline V gene has CDR1 SGHVS and CDR2 FQNEAQ. Trimming left V 4 bases short and J 14 bases short, with 12 bases between. CDR3 nucleotides: TGTGCCAGCAGCTCGGATAGGAACGAGTTCTTC. Translated, it gives CASSSDRNEFF. Complete variable domain (other parts from reference TRBV7-8 and TRBJ2-1): GAGVSQSPRYKVAKRGQDVALRCDPISGHVSLFWYQQALGQGPEFLTYFQNEAQLDKSGLPSDRFFAERPEGSVSTLKIQRTQQEDSAVYLCASSSDRNEFFGPGTRLTVL.

The chain links TRBV6-6 to TRBJ2-7; weak D call: TRBD2 (7 bases). The CDR3 has 13 amino acids. Per the germline V gene, CDR1 is MNHNY and CDR2 is SVGAGI (reference sequence). Between the trimmed V and J ends, which lost 8 bases and 1 base, there was a span of 12 bases. This chain's CDR3 is CASGGGGSYEQYF. As DNA, the CDR3 is TGTGCCAGCGGGGGCGGGGGTTCCTACGAGCAGTACTTC.

This chain links TRBV4-3 with TRBJ1-6; D gene uncertain. There are 15 residues in the CDR3. Germline CDR1 and CDR2: LGHNA and YSLEER. The ends were cut back, 0 bases at V and 10 bases at J, with 13 bases in the middle. This CDR3 reads CASSQDTAARSPLHF. In nucleotides, the CDR3 is TGCGCCAGCAGCCAAGATACAGCAGCCAGGTCACCCCTCCACTTT.

This clone was recorded once. The V gene is TRBV19, the J gene TRBJ1-4; 8 nucleotides agree with TRBD1. Per germline, CDR1 LNHDA and CDR2 SQIVND (reference sequence). J lost 5 bases, V lost 4 bases, and 6 bases had no gene match. The CDR3 spans 15 residues. In DNA form, the CDR3 reads TGTGCCAGTAGTAACCCAAGGACAGGGAATGAAAAACTGTTTTTT. Its translation is CASSNPRTGNEKLFF.

The J gene is TRBJ2-2, the V gene TRBV29-1, with D hard to call. CDR3 size: 12 residues. Trimming pared 4 bases from V and 7 bases from J, leaving 10 bases between. Germline-derived CDR1 and CDR2 are SQVTM and ANQGSEA. CDR3 protein: CSVGHIGGELFF. The CDR3 nucleotides are TGCAGCGTTGGACACATAGGCGGGGAGCTGTTTTTT.

The rearrangement links TRBV11-3 to TRBJ1-5; D call uncertain. CDR3 size: 16 residues. Germline lookup yields CDR1 SGHNT and CDR2 YENEEA. The V gene lost 3 bases and the J gene lost 6 bases, with 18 bases spanning the gap. The CDR3 is CASSFIRVDPGQPQHF. The CDR3 DNA reads as TGTGCCAGCAGCTTCATAAGGGTTGATCCGGGTCAGCCCCAGCATTTT. The variable domain in full, with the rest retrieved from reference TRBV11-3 and TRBJ1-5, is EAGVVQSPRYKIIEKKQPVAFWCNPISGHNTLYWYLQNLGQGPELLIRYENEEAVDDSQLPKDRFSAERLKGVDSTLKIQPAELGDSAVYLCASSFIRVDPGQPQHFGDGTRLSIL.

This clone has a single count. Other DNA sequences of this sample code for an identical CDR3. The rearrangement joins TRBV5-1 to TRBJ2-3; 7 nucleotides match TRBD2. The trim removed 0 bases at V and 0 bases at J, leaving 1 base unmatched. CDR1 and CDR2 (germline): SGHRS, YFSETQ. The CDR3 covers 15 residues. Written as DNA, the CDR3 is TGCGCCAGCAGCTTGGTCGGGGGGAGCACAGATACGCAGTATTTT. It codes for CASSLVGGSTDTQYF.

The V and J genes are TRBV7-2 and TRBJ2-1; 8 bases agree with TRBD1. This CDR3 has 17 residues. J was trimmed by 15 bases and V by 1 base; bases with no gene match: 20. Germline CDR1 SGHTA, CDR2 FQGNSA. The CDR3 region is CASSLVRGTGIRTAGFF. CDR3 sequence (DNA): TGTGCCAGCAGCTTAGTTCGCGGGACAGGCATTAGAACGGCTGGGTTCTTC.

Points on this clone: Within the sample, other DNA sequences also encode this same CDR3. CDR3 sequence: CASSPGTSSYNEQFF. CDR3 coding DNA: TGTGCCAGCAGCCCTGGGACTAGCTCCTACAATGAGCAGTTCTTC. J is TRBJ2-1 and V is TRBV11-2; 8 bases align to TRBD2. CDR1 is SGHAT, CDR2 FQNNGV, per germline. V lost 5 bases to trimming and J lost 0 bases; unmatched junction nucleotides: 3. The CDR3 has 15 amino acids.

The J gene is TRBJ1-1, the V gene TRBV6-4; D call uncertain. Germline V gives CDR1 MRHNA, CDR2 SNTAGT. The CDR3 has 13 residues. The ends were cut back, 3 bases at V and 1 base at J, with 6 bases in the middle. CDR3 in amino acids: CASSDNQNTEAFF. The CDR3 bases are TGTGCCAGCAGTGATAACCAGAACACTGAAGCTTTCTTT.

In DNA, the CDR3 is TGCGCCAGCAGCCAACCGGGACAGGCTAATTCACCCCTCCACTTT. It translates to CASSQPGQANSPLHF. The chain employs TRBV4-1 and TRBJ1-6, with 8 nucleotides matching TRBD1. The V gene end was trimmed by 2 bases and the J gene end by 6 bases; junction bases not matched to a gene: 3. Germline values: CDR1 MGHRA, CDR2 YSYEKL. This CDR3 spans 15 amino acids.

This chain uses TRBV5-4 with TRBJ2-5; TRBD2 aligns across 7 bases. The CDR3 is made up of 15 amino acids. V shed 1 base, J shed 3 bases, and the junction held 6 bases outside the gene matches. CDR1 is SGHNT, CDR2 YYREEE, per germline (reference sequence). The CDR3 DNA is TGTGCCAGCAGCTTGAGCGGGACTTTCGAAGAGACCCAGTACTTC. It translates to CASSLSGTFEETQYF.

The CDR3 sequence: CASSVGGYTGELFF. In DNA form, the CDR3 reads TGTGCCAGCAGCGTAGGGGGCTATACCGGGGAGCTGTTTTTT. The chain carries TRBV9 and TRBJ2-2; D possibly corresponds to TRBD1 (5 bases). Germline V lookup: CDR1 SGDLS, CDR2 YYNGEE. The V and J ends lost 0 bases and 5 bases respectively, with 8 bases between them. This CDR3 is 14 amino acids long.

This clone was seen only once. The chain links TRBV4-3 to TRBJ2-3; tentative D call: TRBD1 (5 bases). Germline loops: CDR1 LGHNA, CDR2 YSLEER. The length of the CDR3 is 15 residues. The ends were cut back, 3 bases at V and 1 base at J, with 11 bases in the middle. CDR3 in DNA: TGCGCCAGCAGCCAGCGGACATTCGGCACAGATACGCAGTATTTT. Its translation is CASSQRTFGTDTQYF.

The chain uses TRBV28 and TRBJ1-2; a possible D gene is TRBD1 (5 bases). The CDR3 loop spans 12 amino acids. The germline gives CDR1 MDHEN, CDR2 SYDVKM. V lost 3 bases, J lost 7 bases, and 9 bases lay in between. The chain's CDR3 is CASSLVGPGYTF. In DNA form, the CDR3 reads TGTGCCAGCAGTTTGGTGGGACCTGGCTACACCTTC.

The rearrangement uses TRBV2 and TRBJ2-5; 13 positions match TRBD2. Trimming removed 4 bases from V and 5 bases from J; junction bases left unmatched: 7. The CDR3 sequence is 16 residues long. CDR1 SNHLY and CDR2 FYNNEI come from the germline V gene. The DNA for the CDR3 is TGTGCCAGCAGTGGACTAGCGGGGGGCCACCGGGAGACCCAGTACTTC. It yields the protein CASSGLAGGHRETQYF.

V is TRBV7-9 and J is TRBJ2-1; D is uncertain. CDR3 size: 15 residues. V was trimmed by 1 base and J by 2 bases, leaving 9 bases between them. CDR1 is SEHNR, CDR2 FQNEAQ, per germline (reference sequence). In DNA form, the CDR3 reads TGTGCCAGCAGCTTAGGGGATGGACCCTACAATGAGCAGTTCTTC. Amino acid sequence: CASSLGDGPYNEQFF.

J is TRBJ1-2 and V is TRBV4-3; D unresolved. Germline CDR1 is LGHNA and CDR2 is YSLEER. The ends were cut back, 4 bases at V and 4 bases at J, with 19 bases in the middle. The length of the CDR3 is 16 residues. The chain's CDR3 is CASSLMSAGSAYGYTF. As DNA, the CDR3 is TGCGCCAGCAGCCTCATGAGCGCGGGCAGCGCCTATGGCTACACCTTC.

This clone was seen only once. CDR3 bases: TGTGCCAGCAGTGCCGGGACATTCTCCTACGAGCAGTACTTC. Its translation is CASSAGTFSYEQYF. The rearrangement uses TRBV6-4 and TRBJ2-7; D is possibly TRBD1 (6 bases). The V end lost 4 bases, the J end lost 0 bases, and 10 bases lay between the germline ends. CDR1 and CDR2 from the germline V gene are MRHNA and SNTAGT. This CDR3 contains 14 residues.

The rearrangement joins TRBV6-6 to TRBJ2-3; possibly TRBD1 for D (7 bases). Between the trimmed V and J ends, which lost 5 bases and 0 bases, there was a span of 12 bases. CDR1 and CDR2 (germline): MNHNY, SVGAGI (reference sequence). The CDR3 sequence is 15 residues long. CDR3 coding DNA: TGTGCCAGCAGTCGGGGGACAGTTAGCACAGATACGCAGTATTTT. Residues: CASSRGTVSTDTQYF.

This clone was observed a handful of times. The rearrangement uses TRBV29-1 and TRBJ1-2; 10 nucleotides align to TRBD1. This CDR3 has 16 amino acids. Germline loops: CDR1 SQVTM, CDR2 ANQGSEA. Unmatched junction bases numbered 18, after V lost 6 bases and J lost 8 bases. The CDR3 loop reads CSVGASGTGATGGYTF. The CDR3 DNA reads TGCAGCGTGGGGGCCTCCGGGACAGGGGCCACTGGGGGCTACACCTTC. Combining the CDR3 with reference TRBV29-1 and TRBJ1-2 gives the whole variable domain SAVISQKPSRDICQRGTSLTIQCQVDSQVTMMFWYRQQPGQSLTLIATANQGSEATYESGFVIDKFPISRPNLTFSTLTVSNMSPEDSSIYLCSVGASGTGATGGYTFGSGTRLTVV.

J is TRBJ2-7 and V is TRBV7-2; possible D gene TRBD2, 5 bases. From germline, CDR1 is SGHTA and CDR2 FQGNSA. The CDR3 spans 13 residues. V lost 6 bases to trimming and J lost 2 bases, with 11 bases between them. CDR3 nucleotides: TGTGCCAGCAGTCGGACTGATGCCTACGAGCAGTACTTC. It yields the protein CASSRTDAYEQYF.

The chain recombines TRBV9 with TRBJ1-3, with D unclear. CDR3 length: 18 amino acids. Trimming removed 2 bases from V and 0 bases from J, with 18 bases in between. Germline-derived CDR1 and CDR2 are SGDLS and YYNGEE. CDR3 sequence reads: CASSVGVGMESSGNTIYF. The CDR3 DNA sequence: TGTGCCAGCAGCGTTGGGGTGGGGATGGAGAGCTCTGGAAACACCATATATTTT.

The rearrangement uses TRBV19 and TRBJ1-1, with 7 bases matching TRBD1. Looked up from germline, CDR1 is LNHDA and CDR2 is SQIVND (reference sequence). V shed 3 bases and J 5 bases; nucleotides not matched to a gene: 12. CDR3 length equals 16 residues. Written as DNA, the CDR3 is TGTGCCAGTAGTATGGCGGAGGGCAGGGGGGTTACTGAAGCTTTCTTT. Translating it yields CASSMAEGRGVTEAFF.

The chain links TRBV7-9 to TRBJ2-1, with D perhaps matching TRBD2 (6 bases). Germline assignment: CDR1 SEHNR and CDR2 FQNEAQ (reference sequence). This CDR3 is 15 amino acids long. Trimming pared 1 base from V and 4 bases from J, leaving 11 bases between. The CDR3 DNA reads TGTGCCAGCAGCTTAGTGGGACTTACTTACAATGAGCAGTTCTTC. This encodes CASSLVGLTYNEQFF.

CDR3 sequence (DNA): TGTGCCAGCAGTCCCCAGTTGGTAGGGCGGGAGACCCAGTACTTC. Its translation is CASSPQLVGRETQYF. The rearrangement joins TRBV28 to TRBJ2-5; D is unresolved. The V gene's germline CDR1 is MDHEN and CDR2 SYDVKM. This CDR3 has 15 residues. V was clipped by 5 bases and J by 5 bases, with 18 bases between them.